One and the same sample provided the 29 T cell receptor beta chains below, sequenced in a study of glioma-infiltrating T cells. Amplification of TCR alpha and beta CDR3 regions from RNA used iRepertoire nested multiplex PCR. MiXCR, applied by TCRdb to the multiplex PCR reads, yields one record per CDR3 protein. The sample records approximately 88,000 distinct CDR3 sequences, 20% to 25% being singletons. The sample taken for sequencing was glioma tissue, nonneoplastic brain tissue, or PBMCs (not recorded which). Receptors originate from a human donor with low-grade glioma or glioblastoma, undergoing nonglioma brain surgery, or in good health (not recorded which).

This chain connects TRBV6-1 to TRBJ2-3; D ambiguous. The germline V and J ends were trimmed by 6 bases and 2 bases, with 12 bases remaining between them. CDR1 MNHNS and CDR2 SASEGT come from the germline V gene. The CDR3 is 14 residues long. CDR3 loop: CASSQDLITDTQYF. CDR3 DNA sequence: TGTGCCAGCAGCCAAGATCTCATCACAGATACGCAGTATTTT.

The table lists this clonotype with many counts. The J gene is TRBJ2-3, the V gene TRBV6-5, with 7 bases fitting TRBD2. The germline V gene has CDR1 MNHEY and CDR2 SVGAGI. The CDR3 sequence is 15 residues long. V was pared by 0 bases and J by 1 base, with 1 base of the junction left unmatched. The CDR3 bases are TGTGCCAGCAGTTACTCGGCGGGGGGCACAGATACGCAGTATTTT. Amino acids: CASSYSAGGTDTQYF.

With regard to this clonotype: A single base separates this from a much larger clone, so it may be a read error. The V and J genes are TRBV5-4 and TRBJ1-1; D ambiguous. Per germline, CDR1 SGHNT and CDR2 YYREEE (reference sequence). There are 13 residues in the CDR3. The CDR3 DNA reads as TGTGCCAGCAACTTGCCCTCGAACACTGAAGCTTTCTTT. Translation: CASNLPSNTEAFF.

This clonotype was seen many times. The rearrangement uses TRBV4-1 and TRBJ2-7; D may be TRBD1 or TRBD2 (5 bases each). Trimming cost V 1 base and J 2 bases, with 12 bases left between them. The germline gives CDR1 MGHRA, CDR2 YSYEKL. The CDR3 is 15 residues long. CDR3 bases: TGCGCCAGCAGCCAAGGGGCAGGGAGAACCTACGAGCAGTACTTC. Its protein product is CASSQGAGRTYEQYF.

This clonotype occurred once. The rearrangement joins TRBV11-2 to TRBJ1-4; TRBD1 aligns across 7 bases. CDR1 and CDR2 from the germline V gene are SGHAT and FQNNGV. The junction had 8 bases not matched to a gene; V was cut back by 6 bases and J by 7 bases. The CDR3 contains 14 residues. The chain's CDR3 is CASSSDRDGEKLFF. The CDR3 bases are TGTGCCAGCAGTTCCGACAGGGACGGTGAAAAACTGTTTTTT.

This clonotype was seen many times. The chain recombines TRBV2 with TRBJ2-5; D gene ambiguous. Germline CDR1 reads SNHLY; CDR2 reads FYNNEI. Deletions cut 2 bases from V and 5 bases from J, with 9 bases between. This CDR3 has 13 residues. DNA of the CDR3: TGTGCCAGCAGTGAACTGGGAATTGAGACCCAGTACTTC. It translates to CASSELGIETQYF.

There are many counts of this clonotype. V gene TRBV20-1 combines with J gene TRBJ2-5, with unresolved D. The V end was cut by 0 bases, the J end by 5 bases, with 25 bases between. The CDR3 has 18 residues. Germline CDR1 reads DFQATT; CDR2 reads SNEGSKA (reference sequence). The CDR3 loop is CSARDRRRDRSGKETQYF. The DNA for the CDR3 is TGCAGTGCTAGAGATAGGAGAAGGGATCGATCGGGCAAGGAGACCCAGTACTTC.

This clonotype was picked up many times. This sequence joins TRBV25-1 and TRBJ2-3, with TRBD2 as a possible D gene (6 bases). CDR1 and CDR2 (germline): MGHDK, SYGVNS. V lost 2 bases and J 2 bases, leaving 8 bases between the germline ends. The CDR3 consists of 14 residues. The CDR3: CASSEGGHTDTQYF. The CDR3 DNA is TGTGCCAGCAGTGAAGGAGGGCACACAGATACGCAGTATTTT.

This clonotype was seen ten or more times. The chain uses TRBV29-1 and TRBJ1-2; TRBD1 matches 7 bases. V was pared by 6 bases and J by 5 bases, with 9 bases of the junction left unmatched. CDR3 size: 13 residues. Per germline, CDR1 SQVTM and CDR2 ANQGSEA. CDR3 in amino acids: CSVQRQGGYGYTF. In DNA form, the CDR3 reads TGCAGCGTCCAAAGACAGGGAGGGTATGGCTACACCTTC.

The table lists this clonotype with many counts. This chain uses TRBV2 with TRBJ1-5; D is ambiguous. V was clipped by 6 bases and J by 3 bases, with 12 bases between them. CDR3 length: 14 amino acids. Germline V gives CDR1 SNHLY, CDR2 FYNNEI. The CDR3: CASRGWIPNQPQHF. CDR3 DNA: TGTGCCAGCAGAGGTTGGATACCCAATCAGCCCCAGCATTTT.

This clonotype was recorded at least ten times. The V call is TRBV20-1, the J call TRBJ2-3; D is possibly TRBD2 (6 bases). The CDR3 is made up of 13 amino acids. The V end lost 5 bases, the J end lost 3 bases, and 12 bases lay between the germline ends. CDR1 and CDR2 from the germline V gene are DFQATT and SNEGSKA (reference sequence). CDR3 region: CSAQAGRTDTQYF. The CDR3 nucleotides are TGCAGTGCTCAGGCGGGGAGGACAGATACGCAGTATTTT.

In this sample, this clonotype turned up many times. This chain joins TRBV20-1 and TRBJ1-5; maybe TRBD1 (5 bases). This CDR3 is 16 amino acids long. V shed 0 bases and J shed 3 bases, with 15 bases lying between them. Per the germline V gene, CDR1 is DFQATT and CDR2 is SNEGSKA (reference sequence). CDR3 sequence reads: CSARDQGSAPNQPQHF. The CDR3 nucleotides are TGCAGTGCTAGAGATCAGGGATCTGCGCCCAATCAGCCCCAGCATTTT.

The chain carries TRBV3-1 and TRBJ1-2; 7 bases fit TRBD1. The V segment lost 6 bases and the J segment 4 bases; nucleotides outside the gene matches: 2. Germline-derived CDR1 and CDR2 are LGHDT and YNNKEL (reference sequence). The CDR3 is made up of 12 amino acids. The CDR3 protein is CASRGGGYGYTF. CDR3 in DNA: TGTGCCAGCAGAGGGGGCGGCTATGGCTACACCTTC.

This clonotype was observed many times. The chain links TRBV7-9 to TRBJ2-7, with 9 bases lining up with TRBD1. Germline V gene sequence: CDR1 SEHNR, CDR2 FQNEAQ (reference sequence). The CDR3 totals 16 residues. V was pared by 4 bases and J by 7 bases, with 14 bases of the junction left unmatched. In nucleotides, the CDR3 is TGTGCCAGCAGCTCTGTAGAGACAGGGGGAAGGAGAGAGCAGTACTTC. Amino acids: CASSSVETGGRREQYF. Combining the CDR3 with reference TRBV7-9 and TRBJ2-7 gives the whole variable domain DTGVSQNPRHKITKRGQNVTFRCDPISEHNRLYWYRQTLGQGPEFLTYFQNEAQLEKSRLLSDRFSAERPKGSFSTLEIQRTEQGDSAMYLCASSSVETGGRREQYFGPGTRLTVT.

This clonotype was seen ten or more times. This chain links TRBV20-1 with TRBJ2-5; D may correspond to TRBD1 or TRBD2 (5 bases each). V was pared by 5 bases and J by 5 bases, with 15 bases between. The CDR3 contains 13 residues. The germline V gene has CDR1 DFQATT and CDR2 SNEGSKA (reference sequence). The CDR3 bases are TGCAGTGCTCGGGAACAGGCTCGGGAGACCCAGTACTTC. It yields the protein CSAREQARETQYF.

This chain connects TRBV28 to TRBJ1-1; 9 bases are a match to TRBD1. V dropped 7 bases and J dropped 4; count of bases not matched to a gene: 4. This CDR3 region has 13 residues. CDR1 is MDHEN and CDR2 is SYDVKM in the germline V gene. This CDR3 is CASKQGASTEAFF. For the CDR3, the DNA is TGTGCCAGCAAACAGGGGGCGAGCACTGAAGCTTTCTTT.

This clonotype has only a few counts. CDR3: CASSPGGGGYGYTF. The CDR3 nucleotides read TGCGCCAGCAGCCCAGGGGGCGGTGGCTATGGCTACACCTTC. The chain joins TRBV5-1 to TRBJ1-2; TRBD1 agrees at 8 bases. CDR1 is SGHRS and CDR2 is YFSETQ in the germline V gene. The CDR3 covers 14 residues. V was pared by 4 bases and J by 4 bases, with 6 bases of the junction left unmatched.

This clonotype has only a few counts. This chain uses TRBV14 with TRBJ1-3; D is ambiguous. This CDR3 has 16 amino acids. V dropped 4 bases and J dropped 0 bases, with 13 bases sitting between them. Germline V gene sequence: CDR1 SGHDN, CDR2 FVKESK. In DNA form, the CDR3 reads TGTGCCAGCAGCCGAGGGAGACGGGGCTCTGGAAACACCATATATTTT. The encoded protein is CASSRGRRGSGNTIYF.

This clonotype has just a few counts. At one of its ends the junction is not consistent with the germline gene, which may arise from a read error. DNA of the CDR3: TGCGCCAGCAGGGAGTACCCAGCGGGGATCCAAGAGACCCAGTACTTC. Its translation: CASREYPAGIQETQYF. This sequence joins TRBV6-1 and TRBJ2-5, with 7 bases lining up with TRBD2. Germline CDR1 is MNHNS and CDR2 is SASEGT. The CDR3 is 16 residues long.

This clonotype was detected many times. The chain is built from TRBV4-2 and TRBJ1-2, with D perhaps matching TRBD1 (5 bases). Germline values: CDR1 LGHNA, CDR2 YNFKEQ. This CDR3 region has 16 residues. V gave up 0 bases and J gave up 6 bases, with 17 bases separating them. The CDR3 DNA sequence: TGTGCCAGCAGCCAAGAATCCGGGGCTGAAGCCCATGGCTACACCTTC. It encodes CASSQESGAEAHGYTF.

Details on this clonotype: This clone may be a read error of a much larger clone one base away. The rearrangement uses TRBV18 and TRBJ2-5; no clear D gene. CDR3 length: 10 residues. The V gene's germline CDR1 is KGHSH and CDR2 LQKENI. CDR3 DNA sequence: TGTGCCAGTTCAAAAGAGGCCCAGTACTTC. This gives the protein CASSKEAQYF.

This chain links TRBV24-1 with TRBJ2-3; D ambiguous. The CDR3 is 12 amino acids. Germline V gene sequence: CDR1 KGHDR, CDR2 SFDVKD. The V end was cut by 8 bases, the J end by 2 bases, with 7 bases between. CDR3 residues: CATNADTDTQYF. The CDR3 nucleotides read TGTGCCACCAACGCAGACACAGATACGCAGTATTTT.

This clonotype was picked up many times. The rearrangement uses TRBV18 and TRBJ2-1, with 10 positions matching TRBD2. Germline V gene sequence: CDR1 KGHSH, CDR2 LQKENI. The CDR3 length is 17 residues. V was clipped by 3 bases and J by 8 bases; unmatched bases: 13. The chain's CDR3 is CASSPRFVAGGQHEQFF. For the CDR3, the DNA is TGTGCCAGCTCACCGAGATTCGTAGCGGGAGGACAGCATGAGCAGTTCTTC.

V gene TRBV7-6 combines with J gene TRBJ2-5; 7 positions agree with TRBD2. The CDR3 spans 16 residues. The germline V gene encodes CDR1 SGHVS and CDR2 FNYEAQ. Trimming took 1 base from V and 1 from J; bases not matched to a gene: 6. The CDR3 nucleotides are TGTGCCAGCAGCTTAGGTGGGAGGGTGTCCCAAGAGACCCAGTACTTC. This codes for CASSLGGRVSQETQYF.

This clonotype was observed many times. The junction shows a germline mismatch at one end, possibly a read error. This chain links TRBV11-2 with TRBJ2-1; D is unresolved. The CDR3 contains 11 residues. CDR1 is SGHAT and CDR2 is FQNNGV in the germline V gene. CDR3 sequence (DNA): TGTGCCAGCAGCTCCGACAATGAGCAGTTCTTC. It translates to CASSSDNEQFF.

This clonotype was detected ten times or more. The gene calls are TRBV19 and TRBJ2-7; D is ambiguous. Germline assignment: CDR1 LNHDA and CDR2 SQIVND (reference sequence). The CDR3 runs 12 residues. V was trimmed by 3 bases and J by 2 bases, leaving 5 bases between them. The CDR3 nucleotides are TGTGCCAGTAGTATTGGGACCTACGAGCAGTACTTC. This codes for CASSIGTYEQYF.

V usage is TRBV19 and J usage is TRBJ2-4; a possible D gene is TRBD1 (5 bases). V was shortened by 3 bases and J by 5 bases, with 11 bases between the two germline ends. The CDR3 is 14 residues long. The germline V gene has CDR1 LNHDA and CDR2 SQIVND (reference sequence). CDR3 in amino acids: CASSIPGRENIQYF. The CDR3 DNA follows: TGTGCCAGTAGTATCCCTGGCAGGGAAAACATTCAGTACTTC.

This clonotype was counted between two and nine times. The chain carries TRBV4-1 and TRBJ2-3; tentative D call: TRBD1 (6 bases). The CDR3 has 15 residues. CDR1 MGHRA and CDR2 YSYEKL come from the germline V gene. V lost 6 bases and J lost 1, with 14 bases in between. The CDR3 region is CASRLDSRGTDTQYF. CDR3 nucleotides: TGCGCCAGCAGACTGGACAGCCGCGGCACAGATACGCAGTATTTT.

This clonotype was counted many times. The rearrangement links TRBV6-1 to TRBJ1-4, with D hard to call. Between the trimmed V and J ends, which lost 5 bases and 2 bases, there was a span of 6 bases. Germline V gene data show CDR1 as MNHNS and CDR2 as SASEGT. This CDR3 is built from 13 residues. The chain's CDR3 is CASSYRTNEKLFF. Here the CDR3 DNA reads TGTGCCAGCAGTTATCGGACTAATGAAAAACTGTTTTTT.